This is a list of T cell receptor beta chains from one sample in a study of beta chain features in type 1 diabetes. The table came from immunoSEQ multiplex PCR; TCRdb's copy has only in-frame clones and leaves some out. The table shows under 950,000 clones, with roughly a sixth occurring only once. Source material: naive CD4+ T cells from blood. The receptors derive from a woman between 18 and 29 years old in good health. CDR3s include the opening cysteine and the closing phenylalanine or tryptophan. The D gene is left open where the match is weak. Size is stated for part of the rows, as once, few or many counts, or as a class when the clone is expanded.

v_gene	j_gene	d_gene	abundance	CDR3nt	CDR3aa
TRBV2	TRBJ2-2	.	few	TGTGCCAGCAGTCTAGCGAGAGACACCGGGGAGCTGTTTTTT	CASSLARDTGELFF
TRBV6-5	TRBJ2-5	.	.	TGTGCCAGCAGAGAGAGGGGTATAGGGGAGACCCAGTACTTC	CASRERGIGETQYF
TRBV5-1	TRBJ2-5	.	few	TGCGCCAGCAGCTTTTACGGGGGAGAGACCCAGTACTTC	CASSFYGGETQYF
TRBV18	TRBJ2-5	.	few	TGTGCCAGCTCACCACCAGGGTTAGAGACCCAGTACTTC	CASSPPGLETQYF
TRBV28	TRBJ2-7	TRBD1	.	TGTGCCAGCAGTTCGAAACGAGGACAGGGCCCCCCTCGCTACGAGCAGTACTTC	CASSSKRGQGPPRYEQYF
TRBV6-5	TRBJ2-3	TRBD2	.	TGTGCCAGCAGGAGGGAGGGCCTCACAGATACGCAGTATTTT	CASRREGLTDTQYF
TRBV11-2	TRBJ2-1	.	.	TGTGCCAGCAGCCCAGGCTATTTTAAGCAGTTCTTC	CASSPGYFKQFF
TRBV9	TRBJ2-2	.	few	TGTGCCAGCAGCGTAGTTCGAACCGGGGAGCTGTTTTTT	CASSVVRTGELFF
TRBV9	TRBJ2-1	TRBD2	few	TGTGCCAGCAGCGAAAGGACTAGCGGGAGTTCTGAGCAGTTCTTC	CASSERTSGSSEQFF
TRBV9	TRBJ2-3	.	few	TGTGCCAGCAGCGTAGGACTTACAGAACTCACAGATACGCAGTATTTT	CASSVGLTELTDTQYF
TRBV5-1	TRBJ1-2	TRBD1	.	TGCGCCAGCAGCTTGGGACAGGGAGGGGACTATGGCTACACCTTC	CASSLGQGGDYGYTF
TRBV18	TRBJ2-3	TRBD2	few	TGTGCCAGCTCACCACCAAGCGGGACCACAGATACGCAGTATTTT	CASSPPSGTTDTQYF
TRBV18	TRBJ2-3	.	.	TGTGCCAGCTCGCGTAGCGGAACCTTAGGGGATACGCAGTATTTT	CASSRSGTLGDTQYF
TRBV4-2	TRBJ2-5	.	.	TGTGCCAGCAGCCAAGTCAGGGAATCAGAGACCCAGTACTTC	CASSQVRESETQYF
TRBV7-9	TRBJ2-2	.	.	TGTGCCAGCAGCTTAATTCCTATCGGTTCTCTAGCTGGCGGGGAGCTGTTTTTT	CASSLIPIGSLAGGELFF
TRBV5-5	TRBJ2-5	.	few	TGTGCCAGCAGCTCAGTGAACCAAGAGACCCAGTACTTC	CASSSVNQETQYF
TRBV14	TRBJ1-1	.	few	TGTGCCAGCAGCCTGATGAGGGGGAACACTGAAGCTTTCTTT	CASSLMRGNTEAFF
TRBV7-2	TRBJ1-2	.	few	TGTGCCAGCAGGGCAGGGGAGTGGGATGGCTACACCTTC	CASRAGEWDGYTF
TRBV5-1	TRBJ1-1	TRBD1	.	TGCGCCAGCAGCTTGGAGAGGACAGGGAAAGCTTTCTTT	CASSLERTGKAFF
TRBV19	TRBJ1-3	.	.	TGTGCCAGTAGTTCAGAAGGACGCCTCTCTGGAAACACCATATATTTT	CASSSEGRLSGNTIYF
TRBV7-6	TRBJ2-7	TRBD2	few	TGTGCCAGCAGCTTAGGAGTAGAGTCACCCGGACTAGCGGGTACCTACGAGCAGTACTTC	CASSLGVESPGLAGTYEQYF
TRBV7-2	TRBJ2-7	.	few	TGTGCCAGCAGCTTAGCATCGCGGGCAGCCGCCTACGAGCAGTACTTC	CASSLASRAAAYEQYF
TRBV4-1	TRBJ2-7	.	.	TGCGCCAGCAGCCAAGATCAAGGCGGGGCCCAGTACGAGCAGTACTTC	CASSQDQGGAQYEQYF
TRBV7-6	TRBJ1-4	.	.	TGTGCCAGCAGCTTTACAGCTGGGACTAATGAAAAACTGTTTTTT	CASSFTAGTNEKLFF
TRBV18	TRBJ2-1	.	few	TGTGCCAGCTCACCCTCCCTAGCGCACAATGAGCAGTTCTTC	CASSPSLAHNEQFF
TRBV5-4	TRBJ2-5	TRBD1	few	TGTGCCAGCAGCCCGGGACAGAACCAAGAGACCCAGTACTTC	CASSPGQNQETQYF
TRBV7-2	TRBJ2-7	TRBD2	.	TGTGCCAGCAGCTTAGTGAGCGGGAGCTACGAGCAGTACTTC	CASSLVSGSYEQYF
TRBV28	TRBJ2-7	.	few	TGTGCCAGCAGTTTATCGGGAGCCGGCTACGAGCAGTACTTC	CASSLSGAGYEQYF
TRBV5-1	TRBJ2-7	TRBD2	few	TGCGCCAGCAGTTACCCAGGGACTAGCGCACCCTACGAGCAGTACTTC	CASSYPGTSAPYEQYF
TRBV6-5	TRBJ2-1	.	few	TGTGCCAGCAGTTACTCGCGACAGGCACCCTACAATGAGCAGTTCTTC	CASSYSRQAPYNEQFF
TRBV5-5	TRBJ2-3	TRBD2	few	TGTGCCAGCAGCCTGATGACTAGCGGGGATACGCAGTATTTT	CASSLMTSGDTQYF
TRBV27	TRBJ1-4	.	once	TGTGCCAGCAGTTTGGGGCGGCGGGGGAAACTGTTTTTT	CASSLGRRGKLFF
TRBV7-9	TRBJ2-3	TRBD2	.	TGTGCCAGCAGCTTAGATCCTAGCGGGAGCACAGATACGCAGTATTTT	CASSLDPSGSTDTQYF
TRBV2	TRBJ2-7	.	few	TGTGCCAGCAGCCAGGACAGCTACGAGCAGTACTTC	CASSQDSYEQYF
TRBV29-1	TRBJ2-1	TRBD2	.	TGCAGCGTTGAGCGACAATGGGGCGGGAGGGCCCCGAATGAGCAGTTCTTC	CSVERQWGGRAPNEQFF
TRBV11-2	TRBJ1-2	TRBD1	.	TGTGCCAGCAGCTTAACAGGGGACTATGGCTACACCTTC	CASSLTGDYGYTF
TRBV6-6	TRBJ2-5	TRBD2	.	TGTGCCAGCAGACCGACTAGCGGTAAAGAGACCCAGTACTTC	CASRPTSGKETQYF
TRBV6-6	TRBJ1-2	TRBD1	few	TGTGCCAGCAGACCGGGACAGGTTGATTTTGGCTACACCTTC	CASRPGQVDFGYTF
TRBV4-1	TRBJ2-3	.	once	TGCGCCAGCAGCGTCAGGGGTGATACGCAGTATTTT	CASSVRGDTQYF